What follows are 18 T cell receptor beta chains derived from one specimen sequenced in a study of blood T cells in healthy people across ages. It was with a sample-barcoded 5' primer and a J-beta primer mix that a second PCR of roughly 6 to 11 cycles was run. TCRdb redid the calling of the 5' RACE reads with MiXCR, one entry per CDR3 protein. The sample yields approximately 730,000 distinct CDR3 sequences, more than 40% seen once. Material: blood. These receptors all stem from a woman aged 60-70 years in good health.

This rearrangement joins TRBV20-1 to TRBJ2-7; either TRBD1 or TRBD2 may fit D (5 bases each). The germline gives CDR1 DFQATT, CDR2 SNEGSKA (reference sequence). This CDR3 comprises 15 residues. The V gene lost 6 bases and the J gene lost 0 bases, with 18 bases spanning the gap. The CDR3, as DNA: TGCAGTGCCACCGGGGCCCTGGGCGACTCCTACGAGCAGTACTTC. As protein: CSATGALGDSYEQYF.

This chain joins TRBV12-3 or TRBV12-4 and TRBJ1-2, with 7 bases aligning to TRBD1. The CDR3 spans 13 residues. J was trimmed by 8 bases and V by 6 bases; bases with no gene match: 9. The CDR3 DNA sequence: TGTGCCAGCAGGTTACCGACAGGGAGCGGCTACACCTTC. Its translation: CASRLPTGSGYTF.

This clonotype was picked up a small number of times. This sequence joins TRBV27 and TRBJ1-4, with a tentative D call TRBD1 (6 bases). Germline values: CDR1 MNHEY, CDR2 SMNVEV (reference sequence). The CDR3 has 13 residues. V shed 11 bases and J shed 1 base, with 11 bases lying between them. The CDR3 loop is CAAARGTNEKLFF. The CDR3, as DNA: TGTGCCGCGGCCAGGGGAACTAATGAAAAACTGTTTTTT.

The rearrangement uses TRBV7-9 and TRBJ2-1, with D possibly being TRBD1 or TRBD2 (5 bases each). Germline loops: CDR1 SEHNR, CDR2 FQNEAQ (reference sequence). The CDR3 covers 14 residues. Trimming removed 0 bases at V and 7 bases at J, with 10 bases between. CDR3 coding DNA: TGTGCCAGCAGCTTAGCTCTGGGGGTGAATGAGCAGTTCTTC. Translation: CASSLALGVNEQFF.

This clonotype has ten or more counts. The V gene is TRBV7-2, the J gene TRBJ2-4; D assignment may be TRBD1 or TRBD2 (6 bases each). The V gene lost 6 bases and the J gene lost 1 base, with 16 bases spanning the gap. Per germline, CDR1 SGHTA and CDR2 FQGNSA. The CDR3 is 16 amino acids. The CDR3 loop is CASSLPQGLAKNIQYF. CDR3 DNA sequence: TGTGCCAGCAGTTTACCACAGGGACTGGCCAAAAACATTCAGTACTTC.

The chain recombines TRBV6-5 with TRBJ2-5, with TRBD1 matching 8 bases. With the DNA end fitting TRBJ2-7 better, the J assignment may be wrong. The CDR3 sequence is 11 residues long. CDR1 is MNHEY and CDR2 is SVGAGI in the germline V gene. CDR3 sequence: CASMTGAEQYF. Written as DNA, the CDR3 is TGTGCCAGTATGACAGGGGCCGAGCAGTACTTC.

The sample holds many counts of this clonotype. V gene TRBV29-1 combines with J gene TRBJ2-3; D not certain. Germline loops: CDR1 SQVTM, CDR2 ANQGSEA. Trimming removed 4 bases from V and 2 bases from J, with 19 bases in between. This CDR3 contains 16 residues. This CDR3 reads CSVGPNPSLPTDTQYF. CDR3 in DNA: TGCAGCGTTGGGCCAAACCCCAGCCTTCCCACAGATACGCAGTATTTT.

This clonotype was counted a single time. This chain links TRBV7-6 with TRBJ2-2; possibly TRBD2 for D (6 bases). V lost 8 bases and J lost 2, with 15 bases in between. The CDR3 is 15 amino acids. The germline V gene encodes CDR1 SGHVS and CDR2 FNYEAQ. For the CDR3, the DNA is TGTGCCAGCCGAATCGGGACTGACAACACCGGGGAGCTGTTTTTT. Amino acids: CASRIGTDNTGELFF.

The chain recombines TRBV3-1 with TRBJ1-2, with D maybe TRBD1 (5 bases). CDR3 length equals 14 residues. The germline gives CDR1 LGHDT, CDR2 YNNKEL (reference sequence). The germline V and J ends were trimmed by 1 base and 2 bases, with 8 bases remaining between them. The CDR3 DNA reads TGTGCCAGCAGCCAAGTTTCAGGGAACTATGGCTACACCTTC. As protein: CASSQVSGNYGYTF.

The chain recombines TRBV6-5 with TRBJ1-1; D is ambiguous. V gave up 8 bases and J gave up 6 bases, with 16 bases separating them. This CDR3 comprises 13 residues. Germline V lookup: CDR1 MNHEY, CDR2 SVGAGI. In nucleotides, the CDR3 is TGTGCCAGCCAGGAGAGCCGCGGGGCTGAAGCTTTCTTT. The encoded protein is CASQESRGAEAFF.

The chain has TRBV7-9 and TRBJ1-1; 7 bases are a match to TRBD1. The CDR3 has 13 amino acids. CDR1 SEHNR and CDR2 FQNEAQ come from the germline V gene (reference sequence). The J segment lost 3 bases and the V segment lost 4 bases, leaving 2 bases of the junction unmatched. This CDR3 is CASSWGTDTEAFF. CDR3 sequence (DNA): TGTGCCAGCAGCTGGGGGACAGACACTGAAGCTTTCTTT.

In its sample, this clonotype was seen many times. The DNA for the CDR3 is TGCAGCGTTGAAGAGGCGGGGGGGGGCTACGAGCAGTACTTC. This encodes CSVEEAGGGYEQYF. V gene TRBV29-1 combines with J gene TRBJ2-7, with TRBD2 identical over 9 bases. Germline V CDR1 and CDR2: SQVTM, ANQGSEA. The CDR3 extends over 14 amino acids. Trimming cost V 0 bases and J 3 bases; bases outside gene matches: 3.

This clonotype was detected only a few times. V gene TRBV12-3 or TRBV12-4 combines with J gene TRBJ1-2; D is possibly TRBD1 (5 bases). Between the trimmed V and J ends, which lost 5 bases and 0 bases, there was a span of 13 bases. The CDR3 loop spans 15 amino acids. The CDR3 loop is CASSIRQSTNYGYTF. DNA for the CDR3: TGTGCCAGCAGTATTCGACAGAGCACTAACTATGGCTACACCTTC.

This clonotype was observed many times. This chain links TRBV10-2 with TRBJ2-5, with D uncertain. V was pared by 5 bases and J by 1 base, with 5 bases between. Germline V gene lookup returns CDR1 WSHSY and CDR2 SAAADI. This CDR3 spans 12 amino acids. The CDR3 region is CASSFAQETQYF. CDR3 bases: TGCGCCAGCAGTTTTGCCCAAGAGACCCAGTACTTC.

This clonotype has only a few counts. The rearrangement uses TRBV4-2 and TRBJ2-3; 7 bases fit TRBD2. The CDR3 sequence is 17 residues long. J lost 0 bases, V lost 1 base, and 7 bases had no gene match. Germline assignment: CDR1 LGHNA and CDR2 YNFKEQ. The CDR3: CASSQVESGISTDTQYF. CDR3 sequence (DNA): TGTGCCAGCAGCCAAGTGGAAAGCGGGATTAGCACAGATACGCAGTATTTT.

The chain couples TRBV7-6 to TRBJ2-6; D unclear. Trimming pared 0 bases from V and 0 bases from J, leaving 9 bases between. The germline V gene encodes CDR1 SGHVS and CDR2 FNYEAQ. The CDR3 sequence is 17 residues long. CDR3 protein: CASSLAPQSSGANVLTF. CDR3 sequence (DNA): TGTGCCAGCAGCTTAGCCCCACAGAGCTCTGGGGCCAACGTCCTGACTTTC.

This clonotype was found a few times. The chain couples TRBV28 to TRBJ2-1; D possibly corresponds to TRBD1 (5 bases). Germline V gene data show CDR1 as MDHEN and CDR2 as SYDVKM. This CDR3 region has 15 residues. With 2 bases removed from V and 0 bases from J, the gap between germline ends came to 8 bases. This chain's CDR3 is CASSLRQTSYNEQFF. In DNA, the CDR3 is TGTGCCAGCAGTTTAAGACAGACCTCCTACAATGAGCAGTTCTTC.

There are a few counts of this clonotype. The V and J genes are TRBV11-2 and TRBJ2-1; 8 bases match TRBD2. CDR1 is SGHAT and CDR2 is FQNNGV in the germline V gene. J was trimmed by 8 bases and V by 5 bases; bases with no gene match: 14. The CDR3 covers 16 residues. CDR3 DNA sequence: TGTGCCAGCAGCGCCTTAGCGGGGACCACGGGGGATGAGCAGTTCTTC. Amino acids: CASSALAGTTGDEQFF.